This T cell receptor beta chain derives from a study of response to subunit inactivated influenza vaccine. Study-wide results and caveats: The authors offered the suggestion that each seasonal influenza vaccination recruits few new T cells.

This CDR3 has 16 amino acids. The V gene's germline CDR1 is MNHEY and CDR2 SVGAGI. With 0 bases removed from V and 4 bases from J, the gap between germline ends came to 13 bases. TCRdb re-called the RT-PCR reads through MiXCR, storing one row per CDR3 protein. The sample holds fewer than 600,000 distinct CDR3 sequences, roughly 7.9% seen once. This clonotype was counted between two and nine times. Its matching antigen is unknown. The sample was PBMCs from blood, taken roughly 24 months after vaccination. This receptor was identified in a man in his fifties or sixties who received an inactivated influenza vaccine. The rearrangement links TRBV6-5 to TRBJ2-1; the D is unclear. The CDR3 DNA is TGTGCCAGCAGTTACTCCCTAGGTGGAGTTTACAATGAGCAGTTCTTC. This gives the protein CASSYSLGGVYNEQFF.